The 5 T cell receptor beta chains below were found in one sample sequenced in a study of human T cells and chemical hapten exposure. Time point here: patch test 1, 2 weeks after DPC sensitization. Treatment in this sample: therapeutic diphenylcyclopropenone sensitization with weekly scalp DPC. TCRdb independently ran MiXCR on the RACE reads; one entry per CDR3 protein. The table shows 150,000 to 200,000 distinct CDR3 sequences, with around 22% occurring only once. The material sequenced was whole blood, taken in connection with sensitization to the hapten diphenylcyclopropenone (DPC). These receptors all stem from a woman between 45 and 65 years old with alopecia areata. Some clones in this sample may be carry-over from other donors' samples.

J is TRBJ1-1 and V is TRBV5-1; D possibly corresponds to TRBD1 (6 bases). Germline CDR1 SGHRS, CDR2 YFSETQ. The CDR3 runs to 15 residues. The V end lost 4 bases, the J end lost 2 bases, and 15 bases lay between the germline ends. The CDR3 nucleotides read TGCGCCAGCAGCCTGGGCGGACAGACCAACACTGAAGCTTTCTTT. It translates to CASSLGGQTNTEAFF.

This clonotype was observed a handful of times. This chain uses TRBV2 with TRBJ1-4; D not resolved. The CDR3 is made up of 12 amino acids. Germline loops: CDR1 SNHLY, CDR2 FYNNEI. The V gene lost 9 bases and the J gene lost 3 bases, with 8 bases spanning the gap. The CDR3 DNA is TGTGCCAGTAGGAGGCCTAATGAAAAACTGTTTTTT. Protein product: CASRRPNEKLFF.

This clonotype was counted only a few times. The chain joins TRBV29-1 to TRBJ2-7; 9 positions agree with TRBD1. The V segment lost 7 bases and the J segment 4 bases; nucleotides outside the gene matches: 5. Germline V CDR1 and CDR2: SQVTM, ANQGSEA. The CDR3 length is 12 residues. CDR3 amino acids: CSARTGEYEQYF. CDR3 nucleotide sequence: TGCAGCGCTAGGACAGGGGAATACGAGCAGTACTTC.

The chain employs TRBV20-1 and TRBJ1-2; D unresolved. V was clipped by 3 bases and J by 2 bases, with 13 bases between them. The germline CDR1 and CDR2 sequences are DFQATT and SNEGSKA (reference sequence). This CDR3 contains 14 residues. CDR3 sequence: CSASPLSVNYGYTF. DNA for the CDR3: TGCAGTGCTAGCCCCCTCTCGGTGAACTATGGCTACACCTTC.

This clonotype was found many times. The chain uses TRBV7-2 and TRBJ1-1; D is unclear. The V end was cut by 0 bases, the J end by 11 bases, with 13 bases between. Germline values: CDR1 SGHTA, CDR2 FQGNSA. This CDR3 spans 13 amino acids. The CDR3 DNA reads TGTGCCAGCAGCTTAGCTTCCGGGATCGCGGCTTTCTTT. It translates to CASSLASGIAAFF. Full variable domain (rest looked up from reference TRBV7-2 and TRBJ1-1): GAGVSQSPSNKVTEKGKDVELRCDPISGHTALYWYRQSLGQGLEFLIYFQGNSAPDKSGLPSDRFSAERTGGSVSTLTIQRTQQEDSAVYLCASSLASGIAAFFGQGTRLTVV.